This T cell receptor (beta chain) was documented in a study of shared clonotypes between healthy human individuals. Whole-study context: For every donor, three CD4 naive, three CD4 memory, two CD8 naive and one CD8 memory plates were used. The study's findings and limits: Larger estimated richness was generally seen in naive subsets than in memory subsets.

As regards this clone: The antigen is unknown.

The CDR3 length is 12 residues. The V end lost 7 bases, the J end lost 8 bases, and 14 bases lay between the germline ends. The germline gives CDR1 MNHNS, CDR2 SASEGT. This table comes from immunoSEQ multiplex PCR, and its TCRdb copy is limited to in-frame clones, with some not included. The sample lists roughly 650,000 clones, less than 98% seen once, with approximately 0.057% in the top ten. The TCR comes from a woman between 25 and 40 years old in good health. Sequenced material: naive CD4+ T cells sorted from blood. Subset given: CD45RA+ positively selected. The V call is TRBV6-1, the J call TRBJ1-2, with D tentatively TRBD1 (6 bases). DNA of the CDR3: TGTGCCAGCACGGCAGGGGATTACGGCTACACCTTC. This translates into CASTAGDYGYTF.